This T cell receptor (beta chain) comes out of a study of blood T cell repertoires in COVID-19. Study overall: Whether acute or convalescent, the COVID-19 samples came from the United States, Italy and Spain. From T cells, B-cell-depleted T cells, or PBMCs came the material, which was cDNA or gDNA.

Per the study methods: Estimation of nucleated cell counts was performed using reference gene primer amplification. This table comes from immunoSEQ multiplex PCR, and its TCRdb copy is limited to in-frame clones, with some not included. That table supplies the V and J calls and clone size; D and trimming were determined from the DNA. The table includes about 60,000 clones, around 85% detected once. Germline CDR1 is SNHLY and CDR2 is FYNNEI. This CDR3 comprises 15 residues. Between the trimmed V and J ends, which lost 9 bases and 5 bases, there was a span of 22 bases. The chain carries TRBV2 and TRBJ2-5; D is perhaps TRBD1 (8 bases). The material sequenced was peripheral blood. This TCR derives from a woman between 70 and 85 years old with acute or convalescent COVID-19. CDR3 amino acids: CASQGAGAPGETQYF. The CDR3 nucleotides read TGTGCCAGTCAGGGGGCGGGGGCCCCCGGTGAGACCCAGTACTTC. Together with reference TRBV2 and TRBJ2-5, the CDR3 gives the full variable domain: EPEVTQTPSHQVTQMGQEVILRCVPISNHLYFYWYRQILGQKVEFLVSFYNNEISEKSEIFDDQFSVERPDGSNFTLKIRSTKLEDSAMYFCASQGAGAPGETQYFGPGTRLLVL.